This T cell receptor beta chain was documented in a study of monozygotic twins with inflammatory bowel disease. TCRdb reanalyzed the 5' RACE reads and collapses them to one entry per CDR3 protein, without DNA. This sample contains about 160,000 distinct CDR3 sequences. The CDR3 covers 14 residues. Germline V gene lookup returns CDR1 SEHNR and CDR2 FQNEAQ (reference sequence). Sequencing used blood. This sequence joins TRBV7-9 and TRBJ1-2; as DNA is missing, the TRBD1 call by TCRdb cannot be tested. This receptor was identified in a human donor with ulcerative colitis or Crohn's disease, or a healthy co-twin of an affected twin (not recorded which). CDR3 residues: CASSLGAGVYGYTF.